The 26 T cell receptor beta chains below come from one sample, sequenced in a study of Ad26.COV2.S vaccination and SARS-CoV-2 variants. Treatment indicated: around 19 received Ad26.COV2.S at low or high dose, single or two shots; 5 received placebo; per-sample allocation not given. Vaccine and placebo recipients were sampled on day 63 after the first injection. Sequenced by immunoSEQ multiplex PCR; TCRdb stores in-frame clones only, minus some. The data contain hundreds of thousands of clones, over 75% of them seen just once; the ten biggest clones take up around 3.6%. Sequencing was performed on peripheral blood, taken in a trial of Ad26.COV2.S vaccine versus placebo. Every receptor here comes from a person aged 18-60 years who received the Ad26.COV2.S COVID-19 vaccine or a placebo.

The CDR3, as DNA: TGCGCCAGCAGCCAAGTTGCCGAAAGCAATCAGCCCCAGCATTTT. As protein: CASSQVAESNQPQHF. The chain combines TRBV4-1 with TRBJ1-5; unclear D gene. The CDR3 spans 15 residues. Trimming stripped 1 base from V and 1 base from J, with 8 bases between. Germline loops: CDR1 MGHRA, CDR2 YSYEKL.

This chain joins TRBV7-2 and TRBJ2-1, with TRBD1 matching over 8 bases. This CDR3 region has 15 residues. V gave up 5 bases and J gave up 1 base; unmatched junction bases: 4. Per germline, CDR1 SGHTA and CDR2 FQGNSA. The CDR3 spells CASSQDRGSYNEQFF. The CDR3 bases are TGTGCCAGCAGCCAAGACAGGGGATCCTACAATGAGCAGTTCTTC.

This clone occurred once. This sequence joins TRBV29-1 and TRBJ2-1; weak D call: TRBD1 (6 bases). The germline gives CDR1 SQVTM, CDR2 ANQGSEA. This CDR3 comprises 14 residues. V lost 4 bases, J lost 4 bases, and 14 bases lay in between. CDR3 coding DNA: TGCAGCGTTGTTTCAGGGGCAAGGTACAATGAGCAGTTCTTC. Translated: CSVVSGARYNEQFF.

The chain uses TRBV7-3 and TRBJ2-5; TRBD1 aligns across 9 bases. This CDR3 region has 13 residues. The V gene's germline CDR1 is SGHTA and CDR2 FQGTGA. After removal of 4 bases from V and 7 bases from J, the junction contained 4 bases not matched to a gene. The chain's CDR3 is CASSSTGGMTQYF. The DNA for the CDR3 is TGTGCCAGCAGCTCTACAGGGGGCATGACCCAGTACTTC.

V is TRBV11-3 and J is TRBJ2-5; TRBD2 matches at 7 bases. The CDR3 consists of 16 residues. Germline V gene data show CDR1 as SGHNT and CDR2 as YENEEA. V gave up 2 bases and J gave up 5 bases; unmatched junction bases: 11. The chain's CDR3 is CASSLSSAGVGETQYF. The CDR3 DNA sequence: TGTGCCAGCAGCTTATCAAGCGCGGGGGTTGGTGAGACCCAGTACTTC.

The V gene is TRBV19, the J gene TRBJ1-2, with a tentative D call TRBD1 (5 bases). The CDR3 covers 16 residues. CDR1 is LNHDA, CDR2 SQIVND, per germline (reference sequence). V lost 0 bases and J lost 7, with 18 bases in between. Here the CDR3 reads CASSIDVGTRWSGYTF. The DNA of the CDR3 is TGTGCCAGTAGTATAGACGTTGGGACCCGATGGAGTGGCTACACCTTC.

This clone has a single count. One end of the junction fails to match germline, which may point to a read error. The chain links TRBV5-6 to TRBJ2-1, with unresolved D. This CDR3 region has 14 residues. Per germline, CDR1 SGHDT and CDR2 YYEEEE. CDR3 bases: TGTACCAGCATGGATTCAGGATCCTACAATGAGCAGTTCTTC. Translated: CTSMDSGSYNEQFF. Full variable domain (remainder filled in from reference TRBV5-6 and TRBJ2-1): DAGVTQSPTHLIKTRGQQVTLRCSPKSGHDTVSWYQQALGQGPQFIFQYYEEEERQRGNFPDRFSGHQFPNYSSELNVNALLLGDSALYLCTSMDSGSYNEQFFGPGTRLTVL.

This chain connects TRBV18 to TRBJ2-7, with 9 bases matching TRBD2. Germline V gene sequence: CDR1 KGHSH, CDR2 LQKENI. The length of the CDR3 is 16 residues. V trimming: 2 bases; J trimming: 5 bases; junction bases outside the gene matches: 10. CDR3 DNA sequence: TGTGCCAGCTCACCAACGACGCGAGCGGGGGGTGACGAGCAGTACTTC. It is translated as CASSPTTRAGGDEQYF.

This chain joins TRBV5-1 and TRBJ2-7; unclear D gene. Trimming pared 0 bases from V and 1 base from J, leaving 8 bases between. In germline, CDR1 is SGHRS, CDR2 YFSETQ. CDR3 length: 14 residues. The CDR3 DNA sequence: TGCGCCAGCAGCTTGGCTGGCAAGTCCTACGAGCAGTACTTC. As protein: CASSLAGKSYEQYF.

The chain combines TRBV5-4 with TRBJ1-6; D not certain. V was clipped by 9 bases and J by 3 bases, with 13 bases between them. The CDR3 consists of 14 residues. Germline V gene data show CDR1 as SGHNT and CDR2 as YYREEE (reference sequence). The CDR3 here is CATRTEYYNSPLHF. The CDR3 DNA follows: TGTGCCACTCGGACTGAATACTATAATTCACCCCTCCACTTT.

The chain recombines TRBV9 with TRBJ1-3; 7 bases map to TRBD1. Per germline, CDR1 SGDLS and CDR2 YYNGEE. Germline trimming cut 4 bases from V and 1 base from J; bases unmatched to any gene: 8. The CDR3 is made up of 16 amino acids. In DNA form, the CDR3 reads TGTGCCAGCAGCCTAACGACAGGGAATTCTGGAAACACCATATATTTT. It is translated as CASSLTTGNSGNTIYF.

The rearrangement uses TRBV30 and TRBJ2-2, with D hard to call. This CDR3 is built from 11 residues. Per germline, CDR1 GTSNPN and CDR2 SVGIG (reference sequence). V was trimmed by 3 bases and J by 6 bases, leaving 5 bases between them. CDR3 sequence (DNA): TGTGCCTGGAGGGTAGCCGGGGAGCTGTTTTTT. Its protein product is CAWRVAGELFF. Full variable domain (remainder filled in from reference TRBV30 and TRBJ2-2): SQTIHQWPATLVQPVGSPLSLECTVEGTSNPNLYWYRQAAGRGLQLLFYSVGIGQISSEVPQNLSASRPQDRQFILSSKKLLLSDSGFYLCAWRVAGELFFGEGSRLTVL.

DNA for the CDR3: TGTGCCAGCACGAGACAGGGAGGTACTGAAGCTTTCTTT. Its translation is CASTRQGGTEAFF. The chain links TRBV5-4 to TRBJ1-1, with TRBD1 matching 7 bases. This CDR3 has 13 amino acids. The V segment lost 6 bases and the J segment 5 bases; nucleotides outside the gene matches: 7. Per germline, CDR1 SGHNT and CDR2 YYREEE (reference sequence).

This clone has only a few counts. This chain uses TRBV5-1 with TRBJ2-2; 9 bases map to TRBD1. The CDR3 is 16 amino acids. V trimming: 0 bases; J trimming: 4 bases; junction bases outside the gene matches: 4. CDR1 is SGHRS and CDR2 is YFSETQ in the germline V gene. The CDR3 DNA follows: TGCGCCAGCAGCTTGGCACAGGGGGCAGGCACCGGGGAGCTGTTTTTT. As protein: CASSLAQGAGTGELFF.

This clone has more than one count but fewer than ten. The chain is built from TRBV3-1 (or the pseudogene TRBV3-2) and TRBJ1-5; no clear D gene. Germline lookup yields CDR1 LGHDT and CDR2 YNNKEL (reference sequence). Trimming removed 2 bases from V and 3 bases from J, with 11 bases in between. The CDR3 has 15 residues. This chain's CDR3 is CASSQQVGHNQPQHF. CDR3 DNA sequence: TGTGCCAGCAGCCAACAGGTTGGGCACAATCAGCCCCAGCATTTT.

This chain connects TRBV5-3 to TRBJ2-4; tentative D call: TRBD1 (6 bases). Being an ORF, TRBV5-3 has a function that is uncertain. This CDR3 is 21 amino acids long. V dropped 2 bases and J dropped 6 bases, with 33 bases sitting between them. The CDR3 bases are TGTGCCAGAAGCTTTTTTTTTCCTCCGCCCTCTCTAGCCGTAGGGGGAAACATTCAGTACTTC. As protein: CARSFFFPPPSLAVGGNIQYF.

The V gene is TRBV20-1, the J gene TRBJ1-1; D unclear. Germline-derived CDR1 and CDR2 are DFQATT and SNEGSKA (reference sequence). V lost 6 bases, J lost 4 bases, and 9 bases lay in between. This CDR3 has 11 amino acids. CDR3 region: CSARLVTEAFF. CDR3 nucleotides: TGCAGTGCGAGACTGGTCACTGAAGCTTTCTTT.

The chain joins TRBV27 to TRBJ1-1; 9 nucleotides line up with TRBD1. Germline V lookup: CDR1 MNHEY, CDR2 SMNVEV (reference sequence). This CDR3 has 16 residues. The V segment lost 7 bases and the J segment 3 bases; nucleotides outside the gene matches: 12. CDR3 residues: CASTSGTGRDHTEAFF. CDR3 in DNA: TGTGCCAGCACATCAGGGACAGGGAGGGACCACACTGAAGCTTTCTTT.

V is TRBV3-1 (or the pseudogene TRBV3-2) and J is TRBJ1-1; 9 bases are a match to TRBD1. Per germline, CDR1 LGHDT and CDR2 YNNKEL (reference sequence). V gave up 4 bases and J gave up 1 base; unmatched junction bases: 1. The CDR3 has 14 residues. CDR3 sequence: CASSRDRENTEAFF. CDR3 DNA: TGTGCCAGCAGCCGGGACAGGGAGAACACTGAAGCTTTCTTT.

This clone was observed once. V usage is TRBV4-3 and J usage is TRBJ2-7; D is unresolved. Trimming took off 1 base at V and 0 bases at J, with 4 bases between the two ends. This CDR3 comprises 13 residues. Germline CDR1 reads LGHNA; CDR2 reads YSLEER. DNA of the CDR3: TGCGCCAGCAGCCAAGCGGTCTCCTACGAGCAGTACTTC. The encoded protein is CASSQAVSYEQYF.

J is TRBJ2-2 and V is TRBV4-1; perhaps D is TRBD1 or TRBD2 (5 bases each). The CDR3 contains 18 residues. V lost 1 base and J 7 bases, leaving 22 bases between the germline ends. Germline V gives CDR1 MGHRA, CDR2 YSYEKL. The chain's CDR3 is CASSQVPLPGLTIGELFF. CDR3 sequence (DNA): TGCGCCAGCAGCCAAGTGCCACTACCGGGGCTAACAATCGGGGAGCTGTTTTTT.

The rearrangement links TRBV6-5 to TRBJ1-3, with 10 bases fitting TRBD1. Germline V gene lookup returns CDR1 MNHEY and CDR2 SVGAGI. The CDR3 is 15 residues long. V dropped 2 bases and J dropped 4; count of bases not matched to a gene: 2. In DNA, the CDR3 is TGTGCCAGCAGTTACAGGACAGGGGGGGGAAACACCATATATTTT. Amino acids: CASSYRTGGGNTIYF.

The chain recombines TRBV7-2 with TRBJ1-2, with TRBD1 as a possible D gene (6 bases). The length of the CDR3 is 13 residues. CDR1 is SGHTA and CDR2 is FQGNSA in the germline V gene. Between the trimmed V and J ends, which lost 1 base and 8 bases, there was a span of 11 bases. CDR3 DNA sequence: TGTGCCAGCAGCTTAGAGGGGGGATACGGCTACACCTTC. Its protein is CASSLEGGYGYTF.

The chain has TRBV19 and TRBJ2-3; D is unclear. The CDR3 extends over 15 amino acids. V was clipped by 4 bases and J by 0 bases, with 11 bases between them. Germline CDR1 is LNHDA and CDR2 is SQIVND (reference sequence). CDR3 DNA: TGTGCCAGTAGTACGGACGTTACTAGCACAGATACGCAGTATTTT. This codes for CASSTDVTSTDTQYF.

The chain combines TRBV7-2 with TRBJ1-4, with D perhaps matching TRBD1 (5 bases). The CDR3 sequence is 14 residues long. CDR1 and CDR2 (germline): SGHTA, FQGNSA. Trimming left V 5 bases short and J 5 bases short, with 12 bases between. As DNA, the CDR3 is TGTGCCAGCAGCGCGGGACTCCTAAATGAAAAACTGTTTTTT. As protein: CASSAGLLNEKLFF.

This chain links TRBV14 with TRBJ1-6; D remains unclear. V lost 0 bases and J lost 3, with 3 bases in between. From germline, CDR1 is SGHDN and CDR2 FVKESK. This CDR3 contains 14 residues. CDR3 bases: TGTGCCAGCAGCCAAGAAGTCTATAATTCACCCCTCCACTTT. It translates to CASSQEVYNSPLHF.